A selection of T cell receptor beta chains follows, all from one sample in a study of radiation and T cells in renal cell carcinoma. The protocol was immunoSEQ multiplex PCR, while the TCRdb copy is restricted to in-frame clones and leaves out a portion. The table lists 150,000 to 200,000 clones, approximately 90% of them singletons, with roughly 12% in the top ten. This specimen consisted of blood, obtained from a patient whose treatment included radiotherapy and nephrectomy. These receptors were taken from a woman aged 45-65 years with renal cell carcinoma. Each CDR3 is given with its conserved first and last residue. The D gene is left open where the match is weak. Size tells how often a clone was seen (once, few, many) or the class of an expanded clone, and some rows leave it out.

TRBV15	TRBJ1-1	NA	NA	TGTGCCACCAGGCTTAATGTGAGAACTGAAGCTTTCTTT	CATRLNVRTEAFF
TRBV9	TRBJ1-1	NA	NA	TGTGCCAGCAGCGTTACACCGATCTCGAACACTGAAGCTTTCTTT	CASSVTPISNTEAFF
TRBV7-9	TRBJ2-5	NA	NA	TGTGCCAGCAGCGTCTCAGGGTTAAGGGAGACCCAGTACTTC	CASSVSGLRETQYF
TRBV7-2	TRBJ1-3	NA	TRBD1	TGTGCCAGCAGCTTAGTGGACAGGCCTCCGACGGGAAACACCATATATTTT	CASSLVDRPPTGNTIYF
TRBV7-9	TRBJ1-2	once	TRBD1	TGTGCCAGCAGCTTTGACAGGGCTAACTATGGCTACACCTTC	CASSFDRANYGYTF
TRBV11-2	TRBJ2-7	once	TRBD1	TGTGCCAGCAGCTTATTGCAGGGGGCATACGAGCAGTACTTC	CASSLLQGAYEQYF
TRBV19	TRBJ2-5	once	NA	TGTGCCAGTAGTATTTCTAGTCAAGAGACCCAGTACTTC	CASSISSQETQYF
TRBV5-1	TRBJ2-2	NA	TRBD2	TGCGCCAGCAGCCCAGCGGGGGGGCGGAGCACCGGGGAGCTGTTTTTT	CASSPAGGRSTGELFF
TRBV15	TRBJ2-7	NA	NA	TGTGCCACCAGCAGAGATAGGACCCCAAAGTACTTC	CATSRDRTPKYF
TRBV10-3	TRBJ2-1	once	TRBD1	TGTGCCATCAGCTGGACAGGGGGTAACGATGAGCAGTTCTTC	CAISWTGGNDEQFF
TRBV5-1	TRBJ2-2	NA	TRBD2	TGCGCCAGCAGCTTGGGATTAGCGGGGGGCCGGGAGCTGTTTTTT	CASSLGLAGGRELFF
TRBV29-1	TRBJ1-2	once	NA	TGCAGCGTTCTCCAAGGAGGCTATGGCTACACCTTC	CSVLQGGYGYTF
TRBV18	TRBJ1-2	NA	TRBD1	TGTGCCAGCTCACCAGGGACAGCCTCGGGTGGCTACACCTTC	CASSPGTASGGYTF
TRBV29-1	TRBJ2-7	NA	TRBD1	TGCAGCGTCGCTCCGGACAGGGGAACGAACGAGCAGTACTTC	CSVAPDRGTNEQYF
TRBV11-3	TRBJ2-1	few	TRBD1	TGTGCCAGCAGCTTATGGGGGACAGGGGTGTTCCACAGTGAGCAGTTCTTC	CASSLWGTGVFHSEQFF
TRBV15	TRBJ1-4	NA	NA	TGTGCCACCAGCACGGAGGACAGCGTCAATGAAAAACTGTTTTTT	CATSTEDSVNEKLFF